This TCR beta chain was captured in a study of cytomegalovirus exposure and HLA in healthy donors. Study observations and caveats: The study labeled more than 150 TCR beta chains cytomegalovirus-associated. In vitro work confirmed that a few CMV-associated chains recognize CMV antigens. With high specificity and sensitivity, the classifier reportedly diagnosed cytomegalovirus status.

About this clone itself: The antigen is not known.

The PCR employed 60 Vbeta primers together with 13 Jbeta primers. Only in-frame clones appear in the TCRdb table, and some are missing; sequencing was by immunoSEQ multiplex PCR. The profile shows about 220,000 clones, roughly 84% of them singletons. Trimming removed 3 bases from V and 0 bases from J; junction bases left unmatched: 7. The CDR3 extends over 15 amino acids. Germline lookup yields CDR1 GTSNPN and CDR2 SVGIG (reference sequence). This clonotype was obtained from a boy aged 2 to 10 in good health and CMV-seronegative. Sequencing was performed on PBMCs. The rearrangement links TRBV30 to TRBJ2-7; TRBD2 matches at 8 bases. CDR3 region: CAWRAPGGLSYEQYF. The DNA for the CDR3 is TGTGCCTGGAGGGCCCCGGGGGGGCTCTCCTACGAGCAGTACTTC.